The text below deals with one TCR beta chain. The data derive from a study of blood T cell repertoires in COVID-19. TCRdb keeps only in-frame clones here, not all; method: immunoSEQ multiplex PCR. The sample lists about 190,000 clones; around 84% were seen once. Material for sequencing was peripheral blood. The TCR comes from a human donor in a cohort sampled during active COVID-19.

CDR3 nucleotides: TGTGCCAGCAGCTTAGTGGCGGGAGCGAACACCGGGGAGCTGTTTTTT. It yields the protein CASSLVAGANTGELFF. V is TRBV7-2 and J is TRBJ2-2; the match to TRBD2 covers 7 bases. V lost 1 base to trimming and J lost 0 bases; unmatched junction nucleotides: 2. The CDR3 runs 16 residues. In germline, CDR1 is SGHTA, CDR2 FQGNSA.